The clone carrying this T cell receptor beta chain was found many times. From RNA transcripts, TCR beta CDR3 regions were amplified. The HTBI primer set drove a first-round RT-PCR of the TCR CDR3. TCRdb reanalysed the multiplex PCR reads using MiXCR and keeps one entry per CDR3 protein. The table has around 260,000 distinct CDR3 sequences, approximately 26% seen once. The V and J ends lost 5 bases and 0 bases, in that order; junction bases with no gene match: 2. Germline loops: CDR1 SGHKS, CDR2 YYEKEE (reference sequence). The CDR3 totals 15 residues. The sample comes from a study of T cells in Graves' hyperthyroidism and ophthalmopathy. Predating any ophthalmopathy symptoms, the blood sample was taken at first hyperthyroidism diagnosis.

The V gene is TRBV5-5, the J gene TRBJ2-7, with 13 bases that match TRBD2. The sequence was obtained from a man aged 35-49 years with Graves' hyperthyroidism that later progressed to Graves' ophthalmopathy. Sequenced sample: blood. The CDR3: CASSRTSGSSYEQYF. In DNA form, the CDR3 reads TGTGCCAGCAGTCGGACTAGCGGGAGCTCCTACGAGCAGTACTTC.